The 5 T cell receptor beta chains given below trace back to one sample, sequenced in a study of cytomegalovirus exposure and HLA in healthy donors (dated by TCRdb to about 2017). Library prep was done by the immunoSEQ multiplex PCR assay. The multiplex PCR relied on a mix of 60 forward primers for TCR Vbeta segments and 13 reverse primers for TCR Jbeta segments. TCRdb took this table from immuneACCESS and kept in-frame rearrangements with V and J called. Such tables lack part of the clones; where checked against another copy, unresolved V genes explain under half of the gap, and the rest is unexplained. Counted in this sample were about 150,000 clones; 65% to 75% of them appeared once. The ten biggest clones cover about 2% of the sample. The sequenced sample consisted of PBMCs. The receptors here all came from a man aged 25-45 years in good health and CMV-seronegative.

The V and J genes are TRBV7-8 and TRBJ1-1, with D perhaps matching TRBD1 (6 bases). This CDR3 contains 14 residues. V lost 1 base, J lost 1 base, and 7 bases lay in between. CDR1 is SGHVS, CDR2 FQNEAQ, per germline. Written as DNA, the CDR3 is TGTGCCAGCAGCTTAGACAGGGCGAACACTGAAGCTTTCTTT. Encoded protein: CASSLDRANTEAFF.

The V call is TRBV4-1, the J call TRBJ2-1; 7 bases line up with TRBD1. This CDR3 is 15 amino acids long. Germline values: CDR1 MGHRA, CDR2 YSYEKL. J was trimmed by 4 bases and V by 0 bases; bases with no gene match: 3. The CDR3 sequence is CASSQERTGYNEQFF. The CDR3 DNA reads TGCGCCAGCAGCCAAGAGAGGACAGGTTACAATGAGCAGTTCTTC.

The chain combines TRBV7-9 with TRBJ2-7; 7 positions match TRBD1. CDR3 length equals 14 residues. Germline V CDR1 and CDR2: SEHNR, FQNEAQ (reference sequence). V shed 5 bases and J 3 bases; nucleotides not matched to a gene: 7. In DNA form, the CDR3 reads TGTGCCAGCAGCACAGGGGCGGAGTACTACGAGCAGTACTTC. It is translated as CASSTGAEYYEQYF.

The J gene is TRBJ1-1, the V gene TRBV7-2, with TRBD1 matching 8 bases. Trimming cost V 5 bases and J 0 bases; bases outside gene matches: 5. This CDR3 region has 15 residues. Germline CDR1 SGHTA, CDR2 FQGNSA. The CDR3 coding sequence is TGTGCCAGCAGCACAGGACAGGGAATGAACACTGAAGCTTTCTTT. It translates to CASSTGQGMNTEAFF.

This clone was observed a single time. The chain links TRBV28 to TRBJ1-2; 11 bases are shared with TRBD1. Trimming took 5 bases from V and 8 from J; bases not matched to a gene: 10. This CDR3 is 15 amino acids long. Germline V gives CDR1 MDHEN, CDR2 SYDVKM. CDR3 in amino acids: CASSEGQGVRVGYTF. CDR3 nucleotides: TGTGCCAGCAGTGAGGGACAGGGGGTGAGGGTCGGCTACACCTTC.